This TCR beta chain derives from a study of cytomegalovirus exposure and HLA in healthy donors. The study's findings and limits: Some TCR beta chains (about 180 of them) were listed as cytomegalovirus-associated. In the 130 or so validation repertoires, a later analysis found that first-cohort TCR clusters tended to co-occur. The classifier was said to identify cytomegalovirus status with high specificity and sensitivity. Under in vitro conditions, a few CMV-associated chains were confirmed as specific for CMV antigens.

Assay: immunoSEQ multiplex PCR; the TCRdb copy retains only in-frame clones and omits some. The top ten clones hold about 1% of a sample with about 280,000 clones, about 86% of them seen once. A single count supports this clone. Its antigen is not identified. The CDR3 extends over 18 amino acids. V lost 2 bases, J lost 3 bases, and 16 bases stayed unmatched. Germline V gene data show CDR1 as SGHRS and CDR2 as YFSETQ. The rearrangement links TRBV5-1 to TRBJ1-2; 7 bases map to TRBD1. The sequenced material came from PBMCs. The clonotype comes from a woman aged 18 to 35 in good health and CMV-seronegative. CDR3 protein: CASSFFRPTGALDYGYTF. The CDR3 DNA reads TGCGCCAGCAGCTTCTTCCGTCCAACAGGGGCATTGGACTATGGCTACACCTTC.